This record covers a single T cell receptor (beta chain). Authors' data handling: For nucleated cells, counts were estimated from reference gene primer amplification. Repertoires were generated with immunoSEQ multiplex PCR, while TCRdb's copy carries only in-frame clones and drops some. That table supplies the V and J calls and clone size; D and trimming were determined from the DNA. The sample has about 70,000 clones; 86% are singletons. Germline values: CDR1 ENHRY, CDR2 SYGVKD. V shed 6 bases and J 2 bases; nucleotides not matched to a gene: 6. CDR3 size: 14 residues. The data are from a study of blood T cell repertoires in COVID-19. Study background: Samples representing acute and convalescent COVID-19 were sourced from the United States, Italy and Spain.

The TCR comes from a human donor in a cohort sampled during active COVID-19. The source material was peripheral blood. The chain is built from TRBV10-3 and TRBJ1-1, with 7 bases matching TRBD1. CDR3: CAIRGTARNTEAFF. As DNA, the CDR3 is TGTGCCATCAGGGGGACAGCCCGCAACACTGAAGCTTTCTTT.